Sequencing of this T cell receptor (beta chain) was carried out in a study of shared clonotypes between healthy human individuals (TCRdb year 2020). For the wider study: The cohort comprised a couple of women and a few men aged 18 to 49 years. To estimate repertoire size and how much clonotype sharing occurs between individuals, the study deeply sequenced the blood TCR repertoires of several healthy adults. To increase sequencing depth and limit assay-specific biases, TCR repertoire library preparation and sequencing were carried out by different laboratories using diverse techniques. Leukapheresis yielded between about 0.94 and 10 billion PBMCs per donor.

As to this clone: Its specific antigen is unknown. Base quality data are lacking; no much larger clone is found one base away.

Donors were healthy HIV-negative adults with no recently reported acute infections or vaccinations. Every donor was a Caucasian adult living in Nashville, Tennessee, USA. In the unsorted samples, 87 million or so PBMCs were counted, and genomic DNA was extracted using the QIAamp DNA Blood Mini kit. Blood was collected by leukapheresis, and PBMCs were isolated by Ficoll-Histopaque density gradient centrifugation and then cryopreserved in liquid nitrogen vapor phase. Using the deep immunoSEQ assay, multiplex PCR amplified TCR CDR3 regions from genomic DNA. Extracted genomic DNA from each cell subset was distributed evenly across all wells of several immunoSEQ 96-well plates, and each plate was treated as a replicate. For unsorted PBMC, each replicate PCR was loaded with roughly 270 ng genomic DNA, equivalent to about 30,000 T cell genomes. Ten immunoSEQ deep assay plates were used to sequence the unsorted PBMC genomic DNA. The purified libraries were quantified using a Qubit 3.0 fluorometer, sized with a Bioanalyzer 2100, and then quantified again using the KAPA Library Quantification kit. Every immunoSEQ 96-well plate was sequenced on a separate single-read 150-cycle Illumina NextSeq 550 flow cell. The paper's processing steps were these. Because the immunoSEQ output included only junctional sequences and no quality scores, the filtering could not be the same as the filtering used for full-length reads. Sequences were annotated with PyIR, a Python wrapper for IgBLAST v1.9, using IMGT germline references to assign V/J genes and CDR3. Reads were filtered out if the reads had weak V/J assignments (E-value above 1e-6), no CDR3, stop codons, out-of-frame junctions, or ambiguous translated residues. V3J clonotypes were defined as sequences sharing an identical inferred V gene, J gene, and CDR3 amino acid sequence. Percentage overlap between repertoires was calculated by dividing the number of shared unique clonotypes by the size of the smaller repertoire. Three approaches were used to assess repertoire richness: RTK rarefaction, the Chao1 estimator, and Recon v2.1 estimates of unobserved clonotypes. This is the immuneACCESS table as TCRdb keeps it, with only in-frame sequences that have V and J called. A part of the clones is gone; compared with another copy, unresolved V genes explain less than half, and the rest is unexplained. That table gives V, J and clone size, and the DNA gave D and trimming. The table for this sample lists approximately 500,000 clones; roughly 85% of them were counted only once. Around an eighth of the sample rests with the top ten.

CDR1 GTSNPN and CDR2 SVGIG were looked up in the germline V gene (reference sequence). The CDR3 runs 11 amino acids, cysteine and phenylalanine included. Only CDR3 DNA remains: 33 bases, in frame from the first base. The junction shows trimming of 5 bases on V and 7 bases on J, and the gene matches do not reach 0 bases of it. Findings and caveats that apply to the study as a whole: Pairwise subsampling indicated that sequencing depth was expected to affect the degree of clonotype sharing among donors. Sampling was restricted to blood, and TCR repertoires in tissue are likely to differ from TCR repertoires in blood. Because the study included a small number of donors, the genetic and exposure-history diversity represented was limited.

The origin of this receptor is a woman between 35 and 50 years old in good health. Some clones in this sample may be carry-over from other donors' samples. Sequenced sample: PBMCs. The chain is assembled from TRBV30 and TRBJ2-5, and TRBD1 matches 11 of the central bases. The bases read TGTGCCTGGGGGACAGGGGGGACCCAGTACTTC. This codes for CAWGTGGTQYF.